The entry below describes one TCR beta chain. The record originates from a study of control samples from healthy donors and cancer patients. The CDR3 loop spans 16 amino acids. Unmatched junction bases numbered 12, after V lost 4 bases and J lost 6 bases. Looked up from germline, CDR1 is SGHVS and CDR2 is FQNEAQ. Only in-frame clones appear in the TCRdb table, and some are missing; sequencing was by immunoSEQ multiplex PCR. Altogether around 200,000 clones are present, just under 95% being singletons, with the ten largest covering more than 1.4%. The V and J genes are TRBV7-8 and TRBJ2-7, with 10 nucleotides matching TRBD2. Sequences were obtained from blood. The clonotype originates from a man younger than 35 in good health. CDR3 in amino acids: CASSSLAGEPYGEQYF. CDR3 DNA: TGTGCCAGCAGCTCCCTAGCGGGGGAGCCCTACGGCGAGCAGTACTTC.